The T cell receptor (beta chain) described here comes from a study of shared clonotypes between healthy human individuals. Regarding the study as a whole: Naive subsets, compared against memory subsets, generally had larger estimated richness values.

On this clone itself: Its antigen is undetermined.

Sequencing used immunoSEQ multiplex PCR; TCRdb keeps in-frame clones, though not all of them. Among 2,100,000 or so clones, about 94% were seen once, and the ten largest hold 0.13%. Sample: naive CD4+ T cells sorted from blood. The subset denotes: CD45RA+ positively selected. The clonotype comes from a man aged 18-30 years in good health.

The CDR3 protein is CASSYSSGVVWEQYF. As DNA, the CDR3 is TGCGCCAGCAGCTACTCGAGCGGGGTAGTTTGGGAGCAGTACTTC. The chain employs TRBV4-1 and TRBJ2-7; 7 nucleotides align to TRBD2. V shed 5 bases and J 7 bases; nucleotides not matched to a gene: 14. Germline lookup yields CDR1 MGHRA and CDR2 YSYEKL. This CDR3 contains 15 residues.